This T cell receptor beta chain was found in a study of cytomegalovirus exposure and HLA in healthy donors. Study details: Drawn from HLA-typed donors, tens of millions of unique TCRs were held in an early data release.

Use of 60 Vbeta and 13 Jbeta primers characterized the PCR. The method was immunoSEQ multiplex PCR; TCRdb's version includes in-frame clones alone and lacks a portion of them. The sample records 100,000 or so clones, 76% being singletons. This clone was observed a single time. Its target is unknown. Study findings and constraints: Under in vitro conditions, a few CMV-associated chains were confirmed as specific for CMV antigens. CMV serostatus was the only immune exposure information that was available. It was reportedly the case that the classifier diagnosed cytomegalovirus status with high specificity and sensitivity.

The specimen sequenced was PBMCs. The sequence came from a man in his forties in good health and CMV-seronegative.

The CDR3 loop reads CASSEAPQRYGYTF. As DNA, the CDR3 is TGTGCCAGCAGTGAGGCCCCCCAGAGGTATGGCTACACCTTC. This chain uses TRBV6-1 with TRBJ1-2; D remains unclear. This CDR3 contains 14 residues. Germline assignment: CDR1 MNHNS and CDR2 SASEGT. Between the trimmed V and J ends, which lost 3 bases and 5 bases, there was a span of 13 bases.